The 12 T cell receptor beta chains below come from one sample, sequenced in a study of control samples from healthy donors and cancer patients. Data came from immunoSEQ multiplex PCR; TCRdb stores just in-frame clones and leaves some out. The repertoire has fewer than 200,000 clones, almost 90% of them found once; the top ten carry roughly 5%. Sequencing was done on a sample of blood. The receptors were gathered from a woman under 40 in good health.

CDR3 sequence: CASSDTGNTEAFF. The CDR3, as DNA: TGTGCCAGCAGTGATACAGGAAACACTGAAGCTTTCTTT. J is TRBJ1-1 and V is TRBV2, with a possible D match to TRBD1 (5 bases). Trimming left V 3 bases short and J 2 bases short, with 7 bases between. Germline V gives CDR1 SNHLY, CDR2 FYNNEI. The CDR3 is made up of 13 amino acids.

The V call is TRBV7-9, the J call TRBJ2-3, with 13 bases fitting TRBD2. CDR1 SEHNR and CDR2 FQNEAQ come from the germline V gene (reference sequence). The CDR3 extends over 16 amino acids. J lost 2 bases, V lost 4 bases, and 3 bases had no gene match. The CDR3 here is CASSSTSGRVTDTQYF. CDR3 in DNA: TGTGCCAGCAGCTCAACTAGCGGGAGGGTCACAGATACGCAGTATTTT.

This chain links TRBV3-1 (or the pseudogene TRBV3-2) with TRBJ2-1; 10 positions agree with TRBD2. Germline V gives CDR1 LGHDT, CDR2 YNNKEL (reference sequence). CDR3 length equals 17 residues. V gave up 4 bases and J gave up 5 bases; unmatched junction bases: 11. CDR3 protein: CASSRLLAGVSDNEQFF. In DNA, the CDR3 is TGTGCCAGCAGCCGACTTCTAGCGGGAGTTTCCGACAATGAGCAGTTCTTC.

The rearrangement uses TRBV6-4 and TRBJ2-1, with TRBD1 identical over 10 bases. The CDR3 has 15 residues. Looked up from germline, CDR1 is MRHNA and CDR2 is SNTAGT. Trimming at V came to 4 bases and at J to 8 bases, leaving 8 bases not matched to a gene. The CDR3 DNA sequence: TGTGCCAGCAGTGCCTGGACAGGGGGAAAGGATGAGCAGTTCTTC. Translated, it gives CASSAWTGGKDEQFF.

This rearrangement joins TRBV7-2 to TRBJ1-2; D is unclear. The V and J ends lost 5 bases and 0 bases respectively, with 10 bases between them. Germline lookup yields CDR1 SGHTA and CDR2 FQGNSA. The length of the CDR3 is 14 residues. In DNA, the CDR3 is TGTGCCAGCAGCCTGCAGCCGACTAACTATGGCTACACCTTC. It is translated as CASSLQPTNYGYTF.

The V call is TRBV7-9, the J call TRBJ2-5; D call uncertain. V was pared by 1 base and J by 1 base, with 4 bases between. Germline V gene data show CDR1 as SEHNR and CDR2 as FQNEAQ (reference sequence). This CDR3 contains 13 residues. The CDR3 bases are TGTGCCAGCAGCTTAGGGTTCCAAGAGACCCAGTACTTC. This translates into CASSLGFQETQYF.

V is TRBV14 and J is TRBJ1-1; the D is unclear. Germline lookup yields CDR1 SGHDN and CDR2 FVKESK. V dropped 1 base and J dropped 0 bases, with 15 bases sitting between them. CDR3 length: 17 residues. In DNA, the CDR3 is TGTGCCAGCAGCCAAGGGGAATCGAAGGGAATGAACACTGAAGCTTTCTTT. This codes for CASSQGESKGMNTEAFF.

The CDR3 DNA reads as TGTGCCAGCAGCGTAGCTACCAGCGGGGGGGCGGAAAACAATGAGCAGTTCTTC. Its translation: CASSVATSGGAENNEQFF. The chain has TRBV9 and TRBJ2-1, with 10 bases aligning to TRBD2. CDR3 size: 18 residues. From germline, CDR1 is SGDLS and CDR2 YYNGEE. J gave up 5 bases and V 0 bases, and 11 bases lay outside the gene matches.

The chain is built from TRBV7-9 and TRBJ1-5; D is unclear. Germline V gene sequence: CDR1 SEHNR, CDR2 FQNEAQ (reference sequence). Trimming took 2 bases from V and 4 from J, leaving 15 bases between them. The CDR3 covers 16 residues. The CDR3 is CASSLWKTVLNQPQHF. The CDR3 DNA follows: TGTGCCAGCAGCTTATGGAAGACGGTGCTGAATCAGCCCCAGCATTTT.

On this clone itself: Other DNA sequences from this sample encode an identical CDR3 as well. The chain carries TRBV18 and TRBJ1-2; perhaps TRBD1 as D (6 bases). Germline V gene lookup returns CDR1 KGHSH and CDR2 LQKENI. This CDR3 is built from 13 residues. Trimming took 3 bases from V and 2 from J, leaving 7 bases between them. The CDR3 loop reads CASSPDRNYGYTF. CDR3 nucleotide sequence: TGTGCCAGCTCACCGGACAGAAACTATGGCTACACCTTC. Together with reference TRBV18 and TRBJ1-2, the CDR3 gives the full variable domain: NAGVMQNPRHLVRRRGQEARLRCSPMKGHSHVYWYRQLPEEGLKFMVYLQKENIIDESGMPKERFSAEFPKEGPSILRIQQVVRGDSAAYFCASSPDRNYGYTFGSGTRLTVV.

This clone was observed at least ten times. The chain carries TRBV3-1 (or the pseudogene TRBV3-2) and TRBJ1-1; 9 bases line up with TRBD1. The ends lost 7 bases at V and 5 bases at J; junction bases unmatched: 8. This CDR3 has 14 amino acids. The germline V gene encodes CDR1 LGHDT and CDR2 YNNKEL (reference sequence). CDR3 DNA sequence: TGTGCCAGCACCCCAGGACAGGGGCGGACTGAAGCTTTCTTT. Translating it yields CASTPGQGRTEAFF.

CDR3 in amino acids: CASSQDLQGPGQWNGYTF. The CDR3, as DNA: TGTGCCAGCAGCCAAGATTTACAGGGCCCAGGCCAGTGGAATGGCTACACCTTC. The rearrangement joins TRBV4-2 to TRBJ1-2; D is possibly TRBD1 (6 bases). CDR1 is LGHNA and CDR2 is YNFKEQ in the germline V gene. The CDR3 has 18 residues. The V and J ends lost 0 bases and 6 bases respectively, with 23 bases between them.